These T cell receptor beta chains were read from a single sample in a study of blood T cell repertoires in COVID-19. Method: immunoSEQ multiplex PCR; TCRdb's copy keeps in-frame clones and lacks some. The sample gives 90,000 to 120,000 clones, about four fifths of which show up once; about 4.8% is in the top ten. The sequenced sample consisted of peripheral blood. The source is a man in his 60s with acute or convalescent COVID-19. Each CDR3 is given with its conserved first and last residue. D genes are given only for firm matches.

J	V	D	CDR3
TRBJ2-7	TRBV28	TRBD1	CASSPGDRGLNEQYF
TRBJ2-3	TRBV7-3	TRBD1	CASSSTGGDTQYF
TRBJ2-1	TRBV6-4	TRBD1	CASSDETGVGNEQFF
TRBJ2-5	TRBV5-1	TRBD2	CASSFPSGSPQETQYF
TRBJ2-5	TRBV11-2	TRBD2	CASSPRQTSGGAQTQYF
TRBJ2-7	TRBV13	TRBD2	CASTPPGLAAYEQYF
TRBJ2-2	TRBV7-7	NA	CASSLSQPNTGELFF
TRBJ2-7	TRBV6-5	NA	CASTGTAGSYEQYF
TRBJ2-3	TRBV30	TRBD1	CAWSPGGQGERTQYF
TRBJ2-5	TRBV7-9	NA	CASSLGAGYQETQYF
TRBJ1-1	TRBV4-1	NA	CASSQKNPGGVGTSNTEAFF
TRBJ1-2	TRBV6-5	TRBD1	CASSSQGGDGYTF
TRBJ2-1	TRBV24-1	TRBD1	CATSDRGTGDGNEQFF
TRBJ2-5	TRBV11-2	TRBD2	CASRRLAGGETQYF
TRBJ2-3	TRBV7-9	NA	CASSLNGGDTQYF
TRBJ2-7	TRBV29-1	TRBD2	CSVVAGVDEQYF
TRBJ2-1	TRBV5-1	NA	CASSLVLARGEQFF
TRBJ1-1	TRBV21-1	NA	CASSKPPPTELNTEAFF
TRBJ1-6	TRBV7-2	TRBD1	CASSVRTGPNSPLHF